One and the same sample provided the 28 T cell receptor beta chains below, sequenced in a study of blood T cell repertoires in COVID-19 (dated by TCRdb to about 2020). Libraries were prepared through the immunoSEQ multiplex PCR assay. The clones in this table, taken by TCRdb from immuneACCESS, are in-frame only. Not every clone is retained; where verified, under half of the shortfall comes from an unresolved V gene, and the cause of the rest is unknown. This sample lists roughly 140,000 clones; 75% to 90% were detected once. Around 3.9% of the sample goes to the ten largest clones. What was sequenced was PBMCs or T cells enriched from blood (not recorded which). The source of these receptors is a man aged 50-59 years in a cohort exposed to, infected with or recovered from COVID-19 (not recorded which).

The V and J genes are TRBV7-6 and TRBJ2-3; TRBD2 agrees at 8 bases. After removal of 6 bases from V and 0 bases from J, the junction contained 11 bases not matched to a gene. CDR3 length: 17 residues. Germline CDR1 reads SGHVS; CDR2 reads FNYEAQ. CDR3 DNA sequence: TGTGCCAGCAGTACCCTCAGCGGGGGAACTAGCACAGATACGCAGTATTTT. Translated: CASSTLSGGTSTDTQYF.

This chain connects TRBV19 to TRBJ1-6, with D maybe TRBD1 (6 bases). The CDR3 consists of 14 residues. CDR1 and CDR2 from the germline V gene are LNHDA and SQIVND (reference sequence). Trimming shortened V by 5 bases and J by 2 bases, and 7 bases separated the two germline ends. This chain's CDR3 is CASSEGAYNSPLHF. The CDR3 DNA reads as TGTGCCAGTAGTGAGGGGGCCTATAATTCACCCCTCCACTTT.

This chain connects TRBV29-1 to TRBJ1-1, with a weak D call TRBD1 (6 bases). Trimming took 7 bases from V and 0 from J, leaving 15 bases between them. The CDR3 is made up of 14 amino acids. The germline CDR1 and CDR2 sequences are SQVTM and ANQGSEA. CDR3 DNA sequence: TGCAGCGCCTCCCAGACAGGTATGAACACTGAAGCTTTCTTT. Its translation is CSASQTGMNTEAFF.

V and J are TRBV2 and TRBJ1-1; 10 bases align to TRBD1. V shed 9 bases and J 6 bases; nucleotides not matched to a gene: 16. CDR3 length equals 16 residues. Per the germline V gene, CDR1 is SNHLY and CDR2 is FYNNEI. The CDR3 loop reads CARDGTGDARGPEAFF. CDR3 coding DNA: TGTGCCAGGGACGGGACAGGGGACGCTCGGGGTCCTGAAGCTTTCTTT.

The chain joins TRBV29-1 to TRBJ2-3; weak D call: TRBD2 (5 bases). Germline CDR1 SQVTM, CDR2 ANQGSEA. Deletions cut 1 base from V and 0 bases from J, with 17 bases between. This CDR3 comprises 17 residues. The CDR3 spells CSVEGVLVEASTDTQYF. CDR3 nucleotide sequence: TGCAGCGTTGAAGGTGTCCTCGTGGAGGCCAGCACAGATACGCAGTATTTT.

The chain links TRBV4-1 to TRBJ2-6, with 7 nucleotides matching TRBD1. Germline V lookup: CDR1 MGHRA, CDR2 YSYEKL. J was trimmed by 0 bases and V by 0 bases; bases with no gene match: 8. The CDR3 has 19 residues. The DNA of the CDR3 is TGCGCCAGCAGCCAAGATCGGGGCAGGGGGAACTCTGGGGCCAACGTCCTGACTTTC. Its protein is CASSQDRGRGNSGANVLTF.

J is TRBJ2-1 and V is TRBV2; TRBD2 matches at 9 bases. There are 15 residues in the CDR3. Per germline, CDR1 SNHLY and CDR2 FYNNEI. V was pared by 5 bases and J by 2 bases, with 4 bases of the junction left unmatched. CDR3 coding DNA: TGTGCCAGCAGTAAGACTAGCGGCACCTACAATGAGCAGTTCTTC. Translated: CASSKTSGTYNEQFF.

The rearrangement joins TRBV19 to TRBJ1-5, with TRBD1 matching 8 bases. CDR1 LNHDA and CDR2 SQIVND come from the germline V gene (reference sequence). V shed 6 bases, J shed 3 bases, and the junction held 4 bases outside the gene matches. The CDR3 runs 14 residues. The CDR3 DNA sequence: TGTGCCAGTAGCGACAGGGGATTCAATCAGCCCCAGCATTTT. Translating gives CASSDRGFNQPQHF.

The table lists this clone with a count of one. The chain employs TRBV2 and TRBJ2-3, with D possibly matching TRBD1 (6 bases). This CDR3 is 13 amino acids long. V shed 4 bases and J shed 7 bases, with 12 bases lying between them. Germline V lookup: CDR1 SNHLY, CDR2 FYNNEI. The CDR3 loop is CASSVGGSNTQYF. CDR3 coding DNA: TGTGCCAGCAGTGTAGGGGGAAGTAATACGCAGTATTTT.

The chain recombines TRBV5-4 with TRBJ1-1, with D possibly matching TRBD1 (6 bases). V was cut by 3 bases and J by 5 bases, with 14 bases left in between. The CDR3 length is 14 residues. Germline CDR1 reads SGHNT; CDR2 reads YYREEE (reference sequence). The CDR3 DNA sequence: TGTGCCAGCAGCTCGGGAGGGGGGCGAACTGAAGCTTTCTTT. Translating gives CASSSGGGRTEAFF.

The chain recombines TRBV7-9 with TRBJ1-1; D is unresolved. There are 11 residues in the CDR3. The V gene lost 1 base and the J gene lost 11 bases, with 8 bases spanning the gap. CDR1 is SEHNR and CDR2 is FQNEAQ in the germline V gene (reference sequence). In DNA form, the CDR3 reads TGTGCCAGCAGCTTAGTAGAGCCCGCTTTCTTT. It codes for CASSLVEPAFF.

CDR3 sequence reads: CASSPPGGVGAEAFF. The CDR3 nucleotides are TGTGCCAGCTCACCCCCCGGGGGGGTAGGGGCTGAAGCTTTCTTT. The V gene is TRBV18, the J gene TRBJ1-1; D may be TRBD1 (5 bases). Looked up from germline, CDR1 is KGHSH and CDR2 is LQKENI. The CDR3 has 15 amino acids. With 3 bases removed from V and 6 bases from J, the gap between germline ends came to 17 bases.

The V and J genes are TRBV6-2 or TRBV6-3 and TRBJ1-5; the D gene is possibly TRBD1 (5 bases). Trimming shortened V by 5 bases and J by 0 bases, and 29 bases separated the two germline ends. This CDR3 contains 21 residues. Germline V gene lookup returns CDR1 MNHEY and CDR2 SVGEGT. CDR3 coding DNA: TGTGCCAGCAGTCCACAACGGCGGTCAGGGAAAATTATTTATAGCAATCAGCCCCAGCATTTT. Amino acids: CASSPQRRSGKIIYSNQPQHF.

This chain uses TRBV3-1 (or the pseudogene TRBV3-2) with TRBJ2-5, with D possibly TRBD2 on 6 matching bases. The CDR3 consists of 16 residues. V lost 2 bases and J lost 5, with 18 bases in between. The germline V gene has CDR1 LGHDT and CDR2 YNNKEL (reference sequence). The CDR3, as DNA: TGTGCCAGCAGCCAACCCAGCGGGTACCGTATGGAGACCCAGTACTTC. Its protein is CASSQPSGYRMETQYF.

The chain combines TRBV7-8 with TRBJ2-2, with 7 nucleotides matching TRBD2. Germline assignment: CDR1 SGHVS and CDR2 FQNEAQ. The CDR3 extends over 19 amino acids. V lost 1 base and J lost 0; bases outside the gene matches: 11. The CDR3 sequence: CASSLEAGVKGSNTGELFF. The CDR3 nucleotides are TGTGCCAGCAGCTTAGAGGCGGGAGTAAAGGGTTCGAACACCGGGGAGCTGTTTTTT.

The chain links TRBV28 to TRBJ2-5; D possibly corresponds to TRBD1 (5 bases). The CDR3 spans 13 residues. V gave up 3 bases and J gave up 5 bases, with 10 bases separating them. CDR1 and CDR2 from the germline V gene are MDHEN and SYDVKM. CDR3: CASSFLGAETQYF. The CDR3 coding sequence is TGTGCCAGCAGTTTTCTAGGGGCGGAGACCCAGTACTTC.

This clone has more than one count but fewer than ten. The rearrangement uses TRBV5-1 and TRBJ1-4, with D tentatively TRBD1 (6 bases). Germline CDR1 SGHRS, CDR2 YFSETQ. The CDR3 runs 15 residues. V lost 4 bases and J lost 4, with 14 bases in between. CDR3 amino acids: CASSPAGTSNEKLFF. CDR3 in DNA: TGCGCCAGCAGCCCCGCCGGGACAAGTAATGAAAAACTGTTTTTT.

The CDR3 here is CASSLLAGDYEQYF. CDR3 bases: TGTGCCAGCAGCTTATTAGCGGGGGACTACGAGCAGTACTTC. V usage is TRBV7-9 and J usage is TRBJ2-7; 9 bases are shared with TRBD2. CDR1 SEHNR and CDR2 FQNEAQ come from the germline V gene (reference sequence). Trimming took 2 bases from V and 3 from J; bases not matched to a gene: 2. The CDR3 extends over 14 amino acids.

The rearrangement joins TRBV7-8 to TRBJ1-2; 8 positions agree with TRBD1. Germline trimming cut 4 bases from V and 7 bases from J; bases unmatched to any gene: 8. Germline V lookup: CDR1 SGHVS, CDR2 FQNEAQ. The CDR3 sequence is 14 residues long. The CDR3: CASSSRDRFGGYTF. CDR3 DNA: TGTGCCAGCAGCTCCAGGGACAGGTTTGGTGGCTACACCTTC.

The chain recombines TRBV7-9 with TRBJ2-5; no definite D call. From germline, CDR1 is SEHNR and CDR2 FQNEAQ (reference sequence). The length of the CDR3 is 14 residues. The V end was cut by 1 base, the J end by 0 bases, with 6 bases between. The chain's CDR3 is CASSLGEYQETQYF. The CDR3 nucleotides read TGTGCCAGCAGCTTAGGCGAGTACCAAGAGACCCAGTACTTC. The full variable domain, with the rest looked up from reference TRBV7-9 and TRBJ2-5, is DTGVSQNPRHKITKRGQNVTFRCDPISEHNRLYWYRQTLGQGPEFLTYFQNEAQLEKSRLLSDRFSAERPKGSFSTLEIQRTEQGDSAMYLCASSLGEYQETQYFGPGTRLLVL.

J is TRBJ2-5 and V is TRBV28; TRBD1 is a possible D gene (6 bases). From germline, CDR1 is MDHEN and CDR2 SYDVKM. V gave up 7 bases and J gave up 2 bases, with 17 bases separating them. CDR3 length: 15 residues. The CDR3 DNA reads as TGTGCCAGCATGGGGGCTATAGACGCTCAAGAGACCCAGTACTTC. It translates to CASMGAIDAQETQYF.

This CDR3 reads CASSQDLRGVEQYF. DNA for the CDR3: TGCGCCAGCAGCCAAGACTTAAGGGGTGTCGAGCAGTACTTC. The V call is TRBV4-1, the J call TRBJ2-7, with D possibly being TRBD1 (5 bases). Germline V gene lookup returns CDR1 MGHRA and CDR2 YSYEKL. The CDR3 runs to 14 residues. V was shortened by 0 bases and J by 6 bases, with 12 bases between the two germline ends.

The chain employs TRBV10-3 and TRBJ2-1, with D tentatively TRBD1 (6 bases). Germline-derived CDR1 and CDR2 are ENHRY and SYGVKD. The ends were cut back, 6 bases at V and 0 bases at J, with 24 bases in the middle. The CDR3 spans 19 residues. CDR3 protein: CAISPSGTPSSGSYNEQFF. CDR3 bases: TGTGCCATCAGCCCCTCCGGGACACCAAGCTCCGGCTCCTACAATGAGCAGTTCTTC.

The rearrangement joins TRBV9 to TRBJ1-5; D remains ambiguous. CDR1 is SGDLS and CDR2 is YYNGEE in the germline V gene. Trimming shortened V by 2 bases and J by 4 bases, and 13 bases separated the two germline ends. The CDR3 sequence is 15 residues long. The chain's CDR3 is CASSVIGEENQPQHF. CDR3 in DNA: TGTGCCAGCAGCGTTATCGGAGAGGAAAATCAGCCCCAGCATTTT.

This sequence joins TRBV4-1 and TRBJ2-7; weak D call: TRBD2 (7 bases). The CDR3 is made up of 15 amino acids. Trimming took off 4 bases at V and 3 bases at J, with 16 bases between the two ends. Per the germline V gene, CDR1 is MGHRA and CDR2 is YSYEKL. CDR3 DNA: TGCGCCAGCAGCCCCGATCAAGGGGGGGGCTACGAGCAGTACTTC. Translation: CASSPDQGGGYEQYF.

V is TRBV3-1 (or the pseudogene TRBV3-2) and J is TRBJ1-4, with D tentatively TRBD1 (6 bases). Germline V gene sequence: CDR1 LGHDT, CDR2 YNNKEL (reference sequence). The V gene lost 4 bases and the J gene lost 1 base, with 10 bases spanning the gap. The CDR3 covers 15 residues. CDR3 nucleotides: TGTGCCAGCAGCCCTTTCAGGGGAACTAATGAAAAACTGTTTTTT. Its translation is CASSPFRGTNEKLFF.

This clone was found once. The chain recombines TRBV11-2 with TRBJ2-1; TRBD1 might be the D (5 bases). Trimming stripped 4 bases from V and 5 bases from J, with 15 bases between. Germline V gene lookup returns CDR1 SGHAT and CDR2 FQNNGV. The CDR3 spans 15 residues. The CDR3 coding sequence is TGTGCCAGCAGCTGGGATGGGGCTACCAACAATGAGCAGTTCTTC. This gives the protein CASSWDGATNNEQFF.

The V gene is TRBV4-1, the J gene TRBJ1-2, with D tentatively TRBD1 (6 bases). The ends were cut back, 6 bases at V and 0 bases at J, with 11 bases in the middle. Germline V gives CDR1 MGHRA, CDR2 YSYEKL. The CDR3 is made up of 14 amino acids. The CDR3 loop reads CASRSTGANYGYTF. In DNA, the CDR3 is TGCGCCAGCAGATCGACAGGAGCTAACTATGGCTACACCTTC.